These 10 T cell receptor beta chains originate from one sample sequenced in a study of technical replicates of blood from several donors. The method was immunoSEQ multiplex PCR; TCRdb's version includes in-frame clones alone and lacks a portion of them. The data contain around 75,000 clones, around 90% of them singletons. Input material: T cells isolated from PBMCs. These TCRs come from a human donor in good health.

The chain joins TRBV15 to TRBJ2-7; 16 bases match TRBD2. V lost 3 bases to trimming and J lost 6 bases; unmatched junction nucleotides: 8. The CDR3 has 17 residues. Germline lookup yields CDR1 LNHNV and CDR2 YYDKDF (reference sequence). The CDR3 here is CATSSAAGLAGGPEQYF. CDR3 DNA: TGTGCCACCAGCAGTGCCGCGGGACTAGCGGGAGGGCCCGAGCAGTACTTC.

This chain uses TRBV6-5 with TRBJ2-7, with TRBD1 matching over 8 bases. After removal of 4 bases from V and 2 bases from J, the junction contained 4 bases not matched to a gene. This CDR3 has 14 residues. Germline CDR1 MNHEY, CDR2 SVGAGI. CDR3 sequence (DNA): TGTGCCAGCAGTTCACCGGGACAGGCCTACGAGCAGTACTTC. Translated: CASSSPGQAYEQYF.

The CDR3 nucleotides read TGTGCCAGCTCACCACCCCGACGGGGGGTCATGACCATGAACACTGAAGCTTTCTTT. Translating gives CASSPPRRGVMTMNTEAFF. J is TRBJ1-1 and V is TRBV18, with D tentatively TRBD1 (5 bases). The V gene lost 0 bases and the J gene lost 0 bases, with 20 bases spanning the gap. The CDR3 length is 19 residues. Germline lookup yields CDR1 KGHSH and CDR2 LQKENI.

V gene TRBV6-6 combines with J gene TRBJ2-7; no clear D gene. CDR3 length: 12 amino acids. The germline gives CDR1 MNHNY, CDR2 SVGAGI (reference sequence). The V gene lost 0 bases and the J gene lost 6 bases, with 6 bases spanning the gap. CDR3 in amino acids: CASSYSTVEQYF. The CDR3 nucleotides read TGTGCCAGCAGTTACTCAACAGTCGAGCAGTACTTC.

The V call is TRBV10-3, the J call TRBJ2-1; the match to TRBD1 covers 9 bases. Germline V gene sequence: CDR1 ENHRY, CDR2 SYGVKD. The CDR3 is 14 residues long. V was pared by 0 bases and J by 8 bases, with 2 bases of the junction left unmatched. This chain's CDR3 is CAISESGQGHEQFF. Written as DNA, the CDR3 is TGTGCCATCAGTGAGTCGGGACAGGGCCATGAGCAGTTCTTC.

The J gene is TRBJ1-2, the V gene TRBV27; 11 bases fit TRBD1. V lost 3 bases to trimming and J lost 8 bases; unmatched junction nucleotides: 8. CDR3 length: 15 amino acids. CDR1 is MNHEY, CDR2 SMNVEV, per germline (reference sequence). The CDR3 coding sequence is TGTGCCAGCAGTTTTGGGACAGGGGGATTTGGGGGCTACACCTTC. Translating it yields CASSFGTGGFGGYTF.

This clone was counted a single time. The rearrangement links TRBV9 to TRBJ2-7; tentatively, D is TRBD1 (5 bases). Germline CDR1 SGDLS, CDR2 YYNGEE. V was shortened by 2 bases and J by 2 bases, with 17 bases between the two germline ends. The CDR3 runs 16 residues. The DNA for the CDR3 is TGTGCCAGCAGCGTTCGCCCAGATGGACAAGCCTACGAGCAGTACTTC. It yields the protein CASSVRPDGQAYEQYF.

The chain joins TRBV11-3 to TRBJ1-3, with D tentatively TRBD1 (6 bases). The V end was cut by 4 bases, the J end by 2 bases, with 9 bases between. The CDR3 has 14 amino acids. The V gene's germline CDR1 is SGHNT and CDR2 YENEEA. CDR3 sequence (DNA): TGTGCCAGCAGCTCTTACAGGGCTGGAAACACCATATATTTT. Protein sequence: CASSSYRAGNTIYF.

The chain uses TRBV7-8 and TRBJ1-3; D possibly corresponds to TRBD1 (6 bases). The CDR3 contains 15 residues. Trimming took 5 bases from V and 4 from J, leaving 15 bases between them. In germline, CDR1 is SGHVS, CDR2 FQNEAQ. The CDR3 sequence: CASSPRGIRGNTIYF. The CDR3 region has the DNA TGTGCCAGCAGCCCGAGGGGGATTAGAGGAAACACCATATATTTT.

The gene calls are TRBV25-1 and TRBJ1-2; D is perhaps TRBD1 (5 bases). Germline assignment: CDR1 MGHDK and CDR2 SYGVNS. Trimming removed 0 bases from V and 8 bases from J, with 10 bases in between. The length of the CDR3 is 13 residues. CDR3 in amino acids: CASSEYGGSGYTF. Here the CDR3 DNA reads TGTGCCAGCAGTGAATACGGGGGGTCGGGCTACACCTTC.